The 21 T cell receptor beta chains below all came from one sample that was sequenced in a study of T cells after yellow fever vaccination. TCRdb re-analysed the 5' RACE reads in MiXCR, keeping a single row per CDR3 protein. Of around 250,000 distinct CDR3 sequences listed, about 7% are singletons. This sample comprised CD4+ T cells sorted from PBMCs, obtained 15 days after the yellow fever booster vaccination. Receptor source: a man in his thirties or forties who received the YFV17D yellow fever vaccine.

This clonotype has more than one count but fewer than ten. The V call is TRBV18, the J call TRBJ2-3; possible D gene TRBD2, 5 bases. V was cut by 5 bases and J by 0 bases, with 12 bases left in between. Germline assignment: CDR1 KGHSH and CDR2 LQKENI. The CDR3 runs 15 residues. CDR3 protein: CASSESGGSTDTQYF. The CDR3 coding sequence is TGTGCCAGCTCAGAAAGCGGAGGAAGCACAGATACGCAGTATTTT.

The chain uses TRBV20-1 and TRBJ2-3, with 11 bases identical to TRBD2. V dropped 4 bases and J dropped 5; count of bases not matched to a gene: 8. Germline V gene sequence: CDR1 DFQATT, CDR2 SNEGSKA (reference sequence). The CDR3 length is 15 residues. The DNA for the CDR3 is TGCAGTGCTATTACTAGCGGGAGTCGGGGAGATACGCAGTATTTT. This translates into CSAITSGSRGDTQYF.

This clonotype was seen ten or more times. V and J are TRBV20-1 and TRBJ2-1, with 9 bases that match TRBD2. The V gene's germline CDR1 is DFQATT and CDR2 SNEGSKA (reference sequence). The trim removed 1 base at V and 7 bases at J, leaving 5 bases unmatched. The CDR3 contains 14 residues. The CDR3 region is CSARVSGSRNEQFF. CDR3 bases: TGCAGTGCTAGAGTTAGCGGGAGCCGTAATGAGCAGTTCTTC.

The rearrangement uses TRBV7-6 and TRBJ2-7; 10 bases map to TRBD2. Germline loops: CDR1 SGHVS, CDR2 FNYEAQ. V trimming: 5 bases; J trimming: 5 bases; junction bases outside the gene matches: 12. This CDR3 is built from 16 residues. The CDR3 here is CASSGASGRSVNEQYF. CDR3 nucleotides: TGTGCCAGCAGCGGAGCTAGCGGGAGATCGGTCAACGAGCAGTACTTC.

This clonotype has a handful of counts. V usage is TRBV20-1 and J usage is TRBJ2-2; TRBD2 aligns across 8 bases. There are 14 residues in the CDR3. V lost 6 bases, J lost 7 bases, and 10 bases stayed unmatched. CDR1 is DFQATT and CDR2 is SNEGSKA in the germline V gene (reference sequence). The CDR3: CSALRGGTGGELFF. Written as DNA, the CDR3 is TGCAGTGCACTCCGGGGGGGGACGGGCGGGGAGCTGTTTTTT.

A word on this clonotype: Its ends do not fully match the called genes, so a read error is possible. The chain employs TRBV20-1 and TRBJ2-2; the D gene is possibly TRBD1 (6 bases). CDR3 length equals 17 residues. Germline CDR1 is DFQATT and CDR2 is SNEGSKA (reference sequence). CDR3 sequence reads: CCARDLRQAPNTGELFF. CDR3 sequence (DNA): TGCTGTGCTAGAGATCTTAGACAGGCGCCTAACACCGGGGAGCTGTTTTTT.

V is TRBV21-1 and J is TRBJ2-5; the table gives TRBD1 as D, unverified against the DNA. TRBV21-1 is a pseudogene. This CDR3 region has 13 residues. In DNA, the CDR3 is TGTGCCACCCCGGCCAGGGCACAAGAGACCCAGTACTTC. Its translation is CATPARAQETQYF.

This clonotype has ten or more counts. The rearrangement joins TRBV7-2 to TRBJ2-2, with TRBD2 identical over 7 bases. Trimming cost V 4 bases and J 7 bases; bases outside gene matches: 9. CDR1 is SGHTA and CDR2 is FQGNSA in the germline V gene. The CDR3 contains 15 residues. The CDR3 is CASSSERREFGELFF. CDR3 bases: TGTGCCAGCAGCTCCGAGAGGCGGGAGTTCGGGGAGCTGTTTTTT.

This chain uses TRBV5-6 with TRBJ1-1; D gene uncertain. CDR1 SGHDT and CDR2 YYEEEE come from the germline V gene. There are 15 residues in the CDR3. V was pared by 2 bases and J by 0 bases, with 11 bases between. The chain's CDR3 is CASSFWGTLNTEAFF. The CDR3 nucleotides read TGTGCCAGCAGCTTTTGGGGAACCCTGAACACTGAAGCTTTCTTT.

This clonotype was found a few times. This rearrangement joins TRBV12-3 or TRBV12-4 to TRBJ2-7; 12 bases align to TRBD2. J was trimmed by 4 bases and V by 11 bases; bases with no gene match: 6. The CDR3 is 13 residues long. The CDR3 loop is CACGLAGPYEQYF. The CDR3 DNA follows: TGTGCCTGCGGACTAGCGGGGCCATACGAGCAGTACTTC.

The rearrangement links TRBV5-1 to TRBJ2-7, with 11 bases aligning to TRBD1. This CDR3 is built from 15 residues. V shed 5 bases, J shed 2 bases, and the junction held 6 bases outside the gene matches. CDR1 and CDR2 from the germline V gene are SGHRS and YFSETQ. The CDR3 sequence is CASSSQGQGAYEQYF. The CDR3 nucleotides read TGCGCCAGCAGTTCCCAGGGACAGGGGGCCTACGAGCAGTACTTC.

This clonotype was detected ten times or more. The chain is built from TRBV11-2 and TRBJ1-1, with a possible D match to TRBD1 (5 bases). CDR3 length equals 16 residues. Germline CDR1 reads SGHAT; CDR2 reads FQNNGV. The ends were cut back, 0 bases at V and 1 base at J, with 12 bases in the middle. CDR3 in amino acids: CASSLEGGVPNTEAFF. CDR3 nucleotide sequence: TGTGCCAGCAGCTTAGAGGGAGGGGTCCCGAACACTGAAGCTTTCTTT.

This clonotype occurred many times. The chain has TRBV28 and TRBJ2-7, with D uncertain. Per germline, CDR1 MDHEN and CDR2 SYDVKM. The germline V and J ends were trimmed by 8 bases and 3 bases, with 11 bases remaining between them. The CDR3 runs to 12 residues. CDR3 DNA sequence: TGTGCCAGCCACTCTAACAACTACGAGCAGTACTTC. Its translation: CASHSNNYEQYF.

The chain links TRBV7-2 to TRBJ2-5; 7 nucleotides align to TRBD1. This CDR3 comprises 15 residues. V shed 5 bases, J shed 2 bases, and the junction held 8 bases outside the gene matches. Germline V gene sequence: CDR1 SGHTA, CDR2 FQGNSA. The CDR3 here is CASSPTRDSQETQYF. CDR3 sequence (DNA): TGTGCCAGCAGCCCAACCCGGGACAGTCAAGAGACCCAGTACTTC.

This clonotype showed up many times. V is TRBV6-6 and J is TRBJ2-3; TRBD2 aligns across 7 bases. Germline V gene lookup returns CDR1 MNHNY and CDR2 SVGAGI (reference sequence). V lost 9 bases to trimming and J lost 3 bases; unmatched junction nucleotides: 6. This CDR3 is 13 amino acids long. CDR3: CARGWRGTDTQYF. The CDR3 DNA is TGTGCCAGAGGGTGGCGGGGGACAGATACGCAGTATTTT.

This clonotype showed up many times. This chain uses TRBV20-1 with TRBJ2-1, with 7 bases fitting TRBD2. CDR1 is DFQATT and CDR2 is SNEGSKA in the germline V gene (reference sequence). The CDR3 is 15 residues long. V was clipped by 0 bases and J by 8 bases; unmatched bases: 10. The CDR3 DNA is TGCAGTGCTAGAGATCCGGGCGGGAGTGTTTATGAGCAGTTCTTC. This translates into CSARDPGGSVYEQFF.

This clonotype was seen only a few times. The chain joins TRBV5-1 to TRBJ2-2, with 8 positions matching TRBD1. Germline V gene data show CDR1 as SGHRS and CDR2 as YFSETQ. Unmatched junction bases numbered 4, after V lost 4 bases and J lost 2 bases. The CDR3 is made up of 15 amino acids. The CDR3 sequence is CASSPPGGNTGELFF. CDR3 sequence (DNA): TGCGCCAGCAGCCCCCCAGGGGGCAACACCGGGGAGCTGTTTTTT.

This rearrangement joins TRBV7-2 to TRBJ2-7, with a tentative D call TRBD2 (5 bases). Trimming pared 5 bases from V and 3 bases from J, leaving 17 bases between. Germline-derived CDR1 and CDR2 are SGHTA and FQGNSA. This CDR3 has 15 amino acids. The CDR3 nucleotides are TGTGCCAGCAGCCATAGGACTTACGGGGACTACGAGCAGTACTTC. Its protein is CASSHRTYGDYEQYF.

The table lists this clonotype with a few counts. The chain carries TRBV12-3 or TRBV12-4 and TRBJ2-5; no definite D call. V lost 2 bases and J lost 6, with 7 bases in between. The length of the CDR3 is 12 residues. CDR3 in amino acids: CASSLYSKTQYF. CDR3 DNA sequence: TGTGCCAGCAGTTTATACTCGAAGACCCAGTACTTC.

This clonotype was found many times. The V gene is TRBV12-3 or TRBV12-4, the J gene TRBJ2-5, with 7 bases identical to TRBD2. The CDR3 totals 13 residues. Unmatched junction bases numbered 5, after V lost 1 base and J lost 9 bases. The CDR3 DNA reads TGTGCCAGCAGTTTAGAGGCTAGCGGTTCCCAGTACTTC. Protein product: CASSLEASGSQYF.

The chain couples TRBV9 to TRBJ2-1; TRBD1 is a possible D gene (6 bases). Per the germline V gene, CDR1 is SGDLS and CDR2 is YYNGEE. V was cut by 2 bases and J by 0 bases, with 9 bases left in between. This CDR3 contains 15 residues. The CDR3 nucleotides are TGTGCCAGCAGCGTCGGACAGAACTCCTACAATGAGCAGTTCTTC. Its protein product is CASSVGQNSYNEQFF.